A single sample is the source of the 9 T cell receptor beta chains below, sequenced in a study of blood T cell repertoires in COVID-19. Sequenced by immunoSEQ multiplex PCR; TCRdb stores in-frame clones only, minus some. The data hold roughly 230,000 clones, with 82% observed a single time. The material sequenced was PBMCs or T cells enriched from blood (not recorded which). All receptors come from a woman in her sixties who had recovered from COVID-19.

J is TRBJ2-1 and V is TRBV18, with TRBD1 matching over 8 bases. Germline loops: CDR1 KGHSH, CDR2 LQKENI. The junction had 4 bases not matched to a gene; V was cut back by 3 bases and J by 3 bases. The CDR3 has 15 residues. CDR3 DNA sequence: TGTGCCAGCTCACCCGGCACAGGGGGCTACAATGAGCAGTTCTTC. Translated: CASSPGTGGYNEQFF. The variable domain in full, with the rest retrieved from reference TRBV18 and TRBJ2-1, is NAGVMQNPRHLVRRRGQEARLRCSPMKGHSHVYWYRQLPEEGLKFMVYLQKENIIDESGMPKERFSAEFPKEGPSILRIQQVVRGDSAAYFCASSPGTGGYNEQFFGPGTRLTVL.

The chain combines TRBV15 with TRBJ2-1, with D maybe TRBD1 (6 bases). Germline assignment: CDR1 LNHNV and CDR2 YYDKDF (reference sequence). Trimming took off 0 bases at V and 8 bases at J, with 11 bases between the two ends. CDR3 size: 14 residues. CDR3 residues: CATSREAGDDEQFF. DNA for the CDR3: TGTGCCACCAGCAGAGAAGCAGGGGACGATGAGCAGTTCTTC. The complete variable domain, with remaining parts taken from reference TRBV15 and TRBJ2-1, reads DAMVIQNPRYQVTQFGKPVTLSCSQTLNHNVMYWYQQKSSQAPKLLFHYYDKDFNNEADTPDNFQSRRPNTSFCFLDIRSPGLGDTAMYLCATSREAGDDEQFFGPGTRLTVL.

Comment on this clone: The sample carries other DNA sequences with the same CDR3. The chain is built from TRBV19 and TRBJ1-1; D is ambiguous. The CDR3 is 14 amino acids. Germline loops: CDR1 LNHDA, CDR2 SQIVND (reference sequence). V shed 1 base and J shed 0 bases, with 6 bases lying between them. The chain's CDR3 is CASSIAVMNTEAFF. CDR3 DNA sequence: TGTGCCAGTAGTATAGCGGTCATGAACACTGAAGCTTTCTTT.

The rearrangement uses TRBV19 and TRBJ2-7; D possibly corresponds to TRBD2 (6 bases). V was clipped by 3 bases and J by 1 base, with 7 bases between them. This CDR3 contains 13 residues. Germline assignment: CDR1 LNHDA and CDR2 SQIVND (reference sequence). The CDR3 region is CASSMGLSYEQYF. DNA of the CDR3: TGTGCCAGTAGTATGGGACTTTCCTACGAGCAGTACTTC.

The J gene is TRBJ2-3, the V gene TRBV7-6, with D perhaps matching TRBD2 (6 bases). V lost 9 bases and J lost 4, with 14 bases in between. The CDR3 spans 13 residues. CDR1 and CDR2 (germline): SGHVS, FNYEAQ. This chain's CDR3 is CASSPGGADTQYF. DNA of the CDR3: TGTGCCAGTTCTCCCGGAGGGGCAGATACGCAGTATTTT. Based on the CDR3 plus reference TRBV7-6 and TRBJ2-3, the full variable domain is GAGVSQSPRYKVTKRGQDVALRCDPISGHVSLYWYRQALGQGPEFLTYFNYEAQQDKSGLPNDRFSAERPEGSISTLTIQRTEQRDSAMYRCASSPGGADTQYFGPGTRLTVL.

This chain links TRBV5-1 with TRBJ2-7; 8 bases map to TRBD2. Germline lookup yields CDR1 SGHRS and CDR2 YFSETQ. V trimming: 5 bases; J trimming: 4 bases; junction bases outside the gene matches: 8. The length of the CDR3 is 14 residues. This CDR3 reads CASRRAGEAYEQYF. The CDR3 nucleotides read TGCGCCAGCAGACGAGCGGGAGAGGCATACGAGCAGTACTTC.

The CDR3: CASSPGDRAGETQYF. The CDR3 coding sequence is TGTGCCAGCTCACCAGGGGACAGGGCTGGAGAGACCCAGTACTTC. The gene calls are TRBV18 and TRBJ2-5; 9 bases fit TRBD1. V dropped 2 bases and J dropped 4; count of bases not matched to a gene: 5. Germline CDR1 and CDR2: KGHSH and LQKENI. The CDR3 is 15 residues long.

A note on this clone: Other DNA sequences within the sample encode an identical CDR3. The CDR3 loop is CASSYSGSYGYTF. As DNA, the CDR3 is TGTGCCAGCAGTTACTCTGGCAGCTATGGCTACACCTTC. V gene TRBV6-5 combines with J gene TRBJ1-2; D not certain. Germline-derived CDR1 and CDR2 are MNHEY and SVGAGI. The V end was cut by 0 bases, the J end by 4 bases, with 6 bases between. This CDR3 is 13 amino acids long.

V usage is TRBV29-1 and J usage is TRBJ1-2, with D tentatively TRBD1 (6 bases). This CDR3 comprises 11 residues. The germline V gene has CDR1 SQVTM and CDR2 ANQGSEA. The germline V and J ends were trimmed by 7 bases and 3 bases, with 9 bases remaining between them. The CDR3: CSATGYYGYTF. The CDR3 DNA is TGCAGCGCTACAGGGTACTATGGCTACACCTTC.